A single sample gave rise to the 27 T cell receptor beta chains below, sequenced in a study of lymphopenia after photon versus proton radiotherapy. Some clones are missing from TCRdb's copy, which holds only in-frame ones; the method was immunoSEQ multiplex PCR. The sample yields 15,000 to 20,000 clones, about 85% seen once. The sample here was peripheral blood, taken from a patient treated with proton-based radiotherapy. The source is a man aged 70 or older with pancreatic cancer.

The CDR3 DNA follows: TGTGCCAGCACCCAGAACACTGAAGCTTTCTTT. Its protein product is CASTQNTEAFF. The genes are TRBV6-1 and TRBJ1-1; D uncertain. V was shortened by 7 bases and J by 1 base, with 4 bases between the two germline ends. CDR1 is MNHNS, CDR2 SASEGT, per germline. The CDR3 runs 11 residues.

The CDR3 is CASSSGQGTPNEQFF. The CDR3 DNA is TGTGCCAGCAGCTCGGGACAGGGAACACCCAATGAGCAGTTCTTC. The chain employs TRBV7-8 and TRBJ2-1; 9 bases align to TRBD1. Trimming cost V 4 bases and J 6 bases; bases outside gene matches: 7. The CDR3 totals 15 residues. Germline loops: CDR1 SGHVS, CDR2 FQNEAQ.

The genes are TRBV19 and TRBJ2-3; D might be TRBD2 (6 bases). The CDR3 is made up of 16 amino acids. V shed 6 bases and J shed 1 base, with 17 bases lying between them. CDR1 and CDR2 from the germline V gene are LNHDA and SQIVND (reference sequence). The CDR3 protein is CASSPTGGLGTDTQYF. CDR3 sequence (DNA): TGTGCCAGTAGCCCAACAGGAGGGTTAGGCACAGATACGCAGTATTTT. The variable domain in full, completed from reference TRBV19 and TRBJ2-3, reads DGGITQSPKYLFRKEGQNVTLSCEQNLNHDAMYWYRQDPGQGLRLIYYSQIVNDFQKGDIAEGYSVSREKKESFPLTVTSAQKNPTAFYLCASSPTGGLGTDTQYFGPGTRLTVL.

J is TRBJ2-2 and V is TRBV6-6; 9 bases line up with TRBD1. J gave up 6 bases and V 4 bases, and 6 bases lay outside the gene matches. CDR3 length: 15 amino acids. Looked up from germline, CDR1 is MNHNY and CDR2 is SVGAGI (reference sequence). The CDR3 loop reads CASSSTGGRPGELFF. The CDR3 DNA sequence: TGTGCCAGCAGTTCGACAGGGGGTCGTCCCGGGGAGCTGTTTTTT.

The rearrangement joins TRBV5-1 to TRBJ1-1; D perhaps matches TRBD1 (5 bases). Trimming left V 1 base short and J 4 bases short, with 26 bases between. CDR3 length equals 19 residues. Germline V lookup: CDR1 SGHRS, CDR2 YFSETQ. The CDR3 nucleotides are TGCGCCAGCAGCTTGTTGGGCTACTACGGGGGTGGGCAGTCCACTGAAGCTTTCTTT. It codes for CASSLLGYYGGGQSTEAFF.

This rearrangement joins TRBV5-4 to TRBJ2-1; D may be TRBD2 (7 bases). V was trimmed by 5 bases and J by 7 bases, leaving 22 bases between them. CDR1 and CDR2 (germline): SGHNT, YYREEE (reference sequence). The CDR3 sequence is 16 residues long. CDR3 protein: CASRRPGGGGLNEQFF. CDR3 DNA sequence: TGTGCCAGCAGGAGGCCTGGCGGGGGCGGTTTGAATGAGCAGTTCTTC.

The V gene is TRBV27, the J gene TRBJ2-7; 11 bases are shared with TRBD1. Germline V gives CDR1 MNHEY, CDR2 SMNVEV (reference sequence). The trim removed 6 bases at V and 3 bases at J, leaving 7 bases unmatched. CDR3 size: 15 residues. CDR3: CASSQGGTGGYEQYF. The CDR3 bases are TGTGCCAGCAGCCAGGGAGGGACAGGGGGCTACGAGCAGTACTTC.

The rearrangement links TRBV21-1 to TRBJ1-5; the table names TRBD1, a call not compared with the DNA. TRBV21-1 is a documented pseudogene. This CDR3 comprises 12 residues. CDR3 region: CASSHSNQPQHF. DNA for the CDR3: TGTGCCAGCAGCCATAGCAATCAGCCCCAGCATTTT.

The chain combines TRBV30 with TRBJ1-2; D is perhaps TRBD1 (5 bases). Per germline, CDR1 GTSNPN and CDR2 SVGIG (reference sequence). V dropped 3 bases and J dropped 5 bases, with 16 bases sitting between them. The CDR3 is 14 amino acids. CDR3 coding DNA: TGTGCCTGGAGCGTCCTGGGGGGTCAGTATGGCTACACCTTC. Encoded protein: CAWSVLGGQYGYTF. Drawing the rest from reference TRBV30 and TRBJ1-2, the complete variable domain is SQTIHQWPATLVQPVGSPLSLECTVEGTSNPNLYWYRQAAGRGLQLLFYSVGIGQISSEVPQNLSASRPQDRQFILSSKKLLLSDSGFYLCAWSVLGGQYGYTFGSGTRLTVV.

J is TRBJ1-1 and V is TRBV2; D remains unclear. V lost 6 bases to trimming and J lost 0 bases, with 11 bases between them. In germline, CDR1 is SNHLY, CDR2 FYNNEI. The CDR3 spans 14 residues. The DNA of the CDR3 is TGTGCCAGCAGGGCGGAGAAAATGAACACTGAAGCTTTCTTT. It translates to CASRAEKMNTEAFF.

V usage is TRBV19 and J usage is TRBJ2-6, with D unresolved. V lost 8 bases and J 2 bases, leaving 10 bases between the germline ends. CDR3 size: 14 residues. Germline values: CDR1 LNHDA, CDR2 SQIVND (reference sequence). The CDR3 DNA is TGTGCCAGTCGGCTAGATCCTGGGGCCAACGTCCTGACTTTC. It is translated as CASRLDPGANVLTF.

This rearrangement joins TRBV30 to TRBJ2-3; D perhaps matches TRBD2 (5 bases). The CDR3 runs 12 residues. V lost 0 bases and J 6 bases, leaving 7 bases between the germline ends. CDR1 and CDR2 from the germline V gene are GTSNPN and SVGIG (reference sequence). The CDR3 loop reads CAWSVVADTQYF. Written as DNA, the CDR3 is TGTGCCTGGAGTGTTGTAGCGGATACGCAGTATTTT.

The chain carries TRBV2 and TRBJ1-4, with D possibly TRBD1 on 6 matching bases. The germline V and J ends were trimmed by 6 bases and 3 bases, with 14 bases remaining between them. The CDR3 loop spans 15 amino acids. Per the germline V gene, CDR1 is SNHLY and CDR2 is FYNNEI. The CDR3 DNA follows: TGTGCCAGCAGAGGGGCCGGGACACCTAATGAAAAACTGTTTTTT. Translating it yields CASRGAGTPNEKLFF.

The chain recombines TRBV6-5 with TRBJ2-3; D tentatively fits TRBD1 or TRBD2 (5 bases each). CDR3 length equals 16 residues. Germline CDR1 and CDR2: MNHEY and SVGAGI. The germline V and J ends were trimmed by 0 bases and 0 bases, with 10 bases remaining between them. The CDR3 DNA reads TGTGCCAGCAGTTACTCCAGGGACGGTAGCACAGATACGCAGTATTTT. This encodes CASSYSRDGSTDTQYF.

V usage is TRBV27 and J usage is TRBJ2-7; D is ambiguous. The CDR3 has 15 amino acids. Germline V gene lookup returns CDR1 MNHEY and CDR2 SMNVEV (reference sequence). V was pared by 8 bases and J by 7 bases, with 24 bases between. This CDR3 is CASAPGGPGVLEQYF. The CDR3 coding sequence is TGTGCCAGCGCCCCGGGCGGCCCTGGGGTGTTAGAGCAGTACTTC.

This chain joins TRBV19 and TRBJ2-2, with TRBD2 matching over 7 bases. The germline V gene has CDR1 LNHDA and CDR2 SQIVND (reference sequence). The ends lost 3 bases at V and 3 bases at J; junction bases unmatched: 13. This CDR3 is 18 amino acids long. The CDR3 is CASSIMVAGPTYTGELFF. The CDR3 nucleotides are TGTGCCAGTAGTATCATGGTAGCGGGTCCGACTTACACCGGGGAGCTGTTTTTT. Full variable domain (rest looked up from reference TRBV19 and TRBJ2-2): DGGITQSPKYLFRKEGQNVTLSCEQNLNHDAMYWYRQDPGQGLRLIYYSQIVNDFQKGDIAEGYSVSREKKESFPLTVTSAQKNPTAFYLCASSIMVAGPTYTGELFFGEGSRLTVL.

The genes are TRBV14 and TRBJ1-2; 7 bases are a match to TRBD1. The CDR3 is 13 amino acids. The germline V gene encodes CDR1 SGHDN and CDR2 FVKESK. The V segment lost 3 bases and the J segment 2 bases; nucleotides outside the gene matches: 0. In DNA, the CDR3 is TGTGCCAGCAGCCAGGGACAGAACTATGGCTACACCTTC. It translates to CASSQGQNYGYTF.

The V call is TRBV11-3, the J call TRBJ2-3; 12 positions match TRBD2. V shed 3 bases, J shed 0 bases, and the junction held 1 base outside the gene matches. Germline loops: CDR1 SGHNT, CDR2 YENEEA. The CDR3 totals 16 residues. The CDR3 DNA follows: TGTGCCAGCAGCTTGGGGACTAGCGGGAGCACAGATACGCAGTATTTT. The encoded protein is CASSLGTSGSTDTQYF. Filled out from reference TRBV11-3 and TRBJ2-3, the complete variable domain reads EAGVVQSPRYKIIEKKQPVAFWCNPISGHNTLYWYLQNLGQGPELLIRYENEEAVDDSQLPKDRFSAERLKGVDSTLKIQPAELGDSAVYLCASSLGTSGSTDTQYFGPGTRLTVL.

The chain joins TRBV9 to TRBJ2-3; 11 bases line up with TRBD1. The V segment lost 4 bases and the J segment 5 bases; nucleotides outside the gene matches: 9. Looked up from germline, CDR1 is SGDLS and CDR2 is YYNGEE. This CDR3 spans 16 amino acids. CDR3 coding DNA: TGTGCCAGCAGCTCCGGGACAGGGGGTGATCGAGATACGCAGTATTTT. Translated, it gives CASSSGTGGDRDTQYF.

The CDR3 protein is CASSHNYGYTF. CDR3 DNA: TGCGCCAGCAGCCATAACTATGGCTACACCTTC. This chain joins TRBV4-1 and TRBJ1-2; no definite D call. The CDR3 has 11 residues. Germline values: CDR1 MGHRA, CDR2 YSYEKL. The V end lost 3 bases, the J end lost 1 base, and 0 bases lay between the germline ends.

This clone was found once. The rearrangement links TRBV7-8 to TRBJ2-5; perhaps TRBD2 as D (6 bases). Trimming pared 3 bases from V and 5 bases from J, leaving 13 bases between. CDR1 is SGHVS, CDR2 FQNEAQ, per germline. There are 14 residues in the CDR3. CDR3 in DNA: TGTGCCAGCAGCTTGGGGGGTTGGGCTGAGACCCAGTACTTC. It translates to CASSLGGWAETQYF.

The V gene is TRBV19, the J gene TRBJ2-7; 9 bases align to TRBD1. V was clipped by 4 bases and J by 6 bases; unmatched bases: 7. Germline lookup yields CDR1 LNHDA and CDR2 SQIVND (reference sequence). The CDR3 loop spans 14 amino acids. The CDR3 region has the DNA TGTGCCAGTAGTAGGGACAGGGAGGTTGGCGAGCAGTACTTC. Translating gives CASSRDREVGEQYF.

J is TRBJ2-2 and V is TRBV5-1; no clear D gene. Trimming cost V 5 bases and J 8 bases, with 19 bases left between them. Germline assignment: CDR1 SGHRS and CDR2 YFSETQ. The CDR3 loop spans 15 amino acids. The CDR3 DNA sequence: TGCGCCAGCAGACCAGATCCGTCGAATTTAGGGGAGCTGTTTTTT. This gives the protein CASRPDPSNLGELFF.

The rearrangement joins TRBV7-9 to TRBJ2-2; 8 bases agree with TRBD1. The germline V gene encodes CDR1 SEHNR and CDR2 FQNEAQ (reference sequence). The J segment lost 3 bases and the V segment lost 4 bases, leaving 7 bases of the junction unmatched. The CDR3 has 16 residues. CDR3 sequence reads: CASSSSGTGYTGELFF. The CDR3 coding sequence is TGTGCCAGCAGCTCCTCCGGGACAGGCTACACCGGGGAGCTGTTTTTT.

This clone was observed a few times. V usage is TRBV7-9 and J usage is TRBJ2-6; D remains ambiguous. Germline CDR1 is SEHNR and CDR2 is FQNEAQ (reference sequence). V lost 1 base to trimming and J lost 0 bases, with 7 bases between them. This CDR3 has 16 amino acids. The CDR3 DNA reads TGTGCCAGCAGCTTAGAACAGATCTCTGGGGCCAACGTCCTGACTTTC. This sequence encodes CASSLEQISGANVLTF.

The chain has TRBV11-2 and TRBJ1-1; D possibly corresponds to TRBD1 (5 bases). Trimming cost V 5 bases and J 1 base, with 11 bases left between them. This CDR3 region has 14 residues. In germline, CDR1 is SGHAT, CDR2 FQNNGV. The CDR3 region is CASSRRGGNTEAFF. Written as DNA, the CDR3 is TGTGCCAGCAGCCGGCGGGGGGGGAACACTGAAGCTTTCTTT.

The table lists this clone with a few counts. CDR3 amino acids: CASSPGRPVRVNSPLHF. CDR3 nucleotide sequence: TGCGCCAGCAGCCCGGGACGGCCGGTGAGGGTTAATTCACCCCTCCACTTT. J is TRBJ1-6 and V is TRBV4-1, with D perhaps matching TRBD1 (5 bases). V dropped 4 bases and J dropped 6 bases, with 19 bases sitting between them. Germline CDR1 and CDR2: MGHRA and YSYEKL. This CDR3 contains 17 residues.